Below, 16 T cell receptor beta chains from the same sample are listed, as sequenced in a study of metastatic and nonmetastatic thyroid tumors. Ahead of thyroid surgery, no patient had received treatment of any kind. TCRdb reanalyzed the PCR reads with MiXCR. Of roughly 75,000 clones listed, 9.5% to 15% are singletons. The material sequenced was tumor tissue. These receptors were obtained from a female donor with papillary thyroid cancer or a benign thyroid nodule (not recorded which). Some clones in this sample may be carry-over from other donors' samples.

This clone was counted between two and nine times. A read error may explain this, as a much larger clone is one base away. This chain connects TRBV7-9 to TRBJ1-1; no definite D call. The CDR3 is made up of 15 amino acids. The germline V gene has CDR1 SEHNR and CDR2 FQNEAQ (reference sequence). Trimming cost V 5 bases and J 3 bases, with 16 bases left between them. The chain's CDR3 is CASSTGRQVHTEAFF. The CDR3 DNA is TGTGCCAGCAGCACGGGCCGCCAAGTTCACACTGAAGCTTTCTTT. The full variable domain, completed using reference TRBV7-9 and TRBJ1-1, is DTGVSQNPRHKITKRGQNVTFRCDPISEHNRLYWYRQTLGQGPEFLTYFQNEAQLEKSRLLSDRFSAERPKGSFSTLEIQRTEQGDSAMYLCASSTGRQVHTEAFFGQGTRLTVV.

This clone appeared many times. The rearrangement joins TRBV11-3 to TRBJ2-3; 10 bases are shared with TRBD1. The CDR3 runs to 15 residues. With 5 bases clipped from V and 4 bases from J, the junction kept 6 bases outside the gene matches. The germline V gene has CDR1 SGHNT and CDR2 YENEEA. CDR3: CASSPRDRGADTQYF. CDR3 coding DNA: TGTGCCAGCAGCCCCCGGGACAGGGGTGCAGATACGCAGTATTTT.

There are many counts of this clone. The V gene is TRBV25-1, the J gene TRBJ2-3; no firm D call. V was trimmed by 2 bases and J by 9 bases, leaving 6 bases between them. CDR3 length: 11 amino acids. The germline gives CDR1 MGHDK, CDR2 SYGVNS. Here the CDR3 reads CASSELATQYF. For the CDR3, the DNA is TGTGCCAGCAGTGAACTTGCGACGCAGTATTTT.

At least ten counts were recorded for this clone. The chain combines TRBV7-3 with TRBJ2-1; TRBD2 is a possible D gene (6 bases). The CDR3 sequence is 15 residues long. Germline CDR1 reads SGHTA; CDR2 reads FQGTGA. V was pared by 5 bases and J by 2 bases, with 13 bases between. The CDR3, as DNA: TGTGCCAGCAGCCGCGCCAGCGGGCCCTACAATGAGCAGTTCTTC. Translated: CASSRASGPYNEQFF.

The CDR3 is CASISYRFSSSNNEQFF. CDR3 DNA sequence: TGTGCCAGCATTTCGTATCGGTTTAGTTCCTCAAACAATGAGCAGTTCTTC. V usage is TRBV28 and J usage is TRBJ2-1; D remains ambiguous. CDR1 MDHEN and CDR2 SYDVKM come from the germline V gene. V lost 7 bases, J lost 5 bases, and 24 bases lay in between. The CDR3 length is 17 residues.

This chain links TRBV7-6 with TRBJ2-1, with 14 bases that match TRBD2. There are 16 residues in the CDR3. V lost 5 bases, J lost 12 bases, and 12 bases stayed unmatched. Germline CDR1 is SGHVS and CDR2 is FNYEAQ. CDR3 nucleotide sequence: TGTGCCAGCAGCCTTGGGACTAGCGGGAGTGAGGGCACGCAGTTCTTC. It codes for CASSLGTSGSEGTQFF.

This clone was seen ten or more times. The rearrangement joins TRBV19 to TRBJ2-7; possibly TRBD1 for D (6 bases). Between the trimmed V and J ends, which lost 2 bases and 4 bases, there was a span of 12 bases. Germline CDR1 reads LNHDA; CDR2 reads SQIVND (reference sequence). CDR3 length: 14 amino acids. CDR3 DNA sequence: TGTGCCAGTAGTATAAAGGGCCAGGGGTACGAGCAGTACTTC. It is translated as CASSIKGQGYEQYF.

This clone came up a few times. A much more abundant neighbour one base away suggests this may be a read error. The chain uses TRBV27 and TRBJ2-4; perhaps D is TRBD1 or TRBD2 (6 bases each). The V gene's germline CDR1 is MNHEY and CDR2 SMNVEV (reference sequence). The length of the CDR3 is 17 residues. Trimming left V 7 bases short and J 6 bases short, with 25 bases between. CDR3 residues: CASILLGAPGAVNIQYF. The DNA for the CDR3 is TGTGCCAGCATTCTCCTGGGCGCCCCGGGGGCGGTAAACATTCAGTACTTC.

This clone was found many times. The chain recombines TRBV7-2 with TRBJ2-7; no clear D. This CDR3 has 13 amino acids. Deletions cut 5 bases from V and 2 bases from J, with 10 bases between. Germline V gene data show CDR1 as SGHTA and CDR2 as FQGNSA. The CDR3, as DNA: TGTGCCAGCAGCCCGATGACCACCTACGAGCAGTACTTC. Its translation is CASSPMTTYEQYF.

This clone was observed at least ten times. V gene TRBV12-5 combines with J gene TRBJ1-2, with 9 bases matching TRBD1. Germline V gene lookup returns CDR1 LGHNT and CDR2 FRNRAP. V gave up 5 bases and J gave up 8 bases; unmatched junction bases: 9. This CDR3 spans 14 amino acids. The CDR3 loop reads CASGPPWTGEGYTF. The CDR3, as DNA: TGTGCTAGTGGTCCCCCCTGGACAGGGGAGGGCTACACCTTC.

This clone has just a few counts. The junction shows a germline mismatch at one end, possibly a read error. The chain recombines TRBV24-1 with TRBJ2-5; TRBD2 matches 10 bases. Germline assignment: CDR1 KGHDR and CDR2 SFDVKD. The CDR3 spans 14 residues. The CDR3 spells CASSGLAEQETQYF. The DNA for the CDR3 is TGTGCCTCCAGCGGACTAGCGGAGCAAGAGACCCAGTACTTC.

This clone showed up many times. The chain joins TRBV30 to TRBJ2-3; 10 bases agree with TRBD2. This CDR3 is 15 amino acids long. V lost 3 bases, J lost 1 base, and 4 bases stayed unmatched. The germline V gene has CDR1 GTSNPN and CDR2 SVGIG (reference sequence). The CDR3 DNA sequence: TGTGCCTGGAGCCCGAGCGGGAGGGGCACAGATACGCAGTATTTT. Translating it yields CAWSPSGRGTDTQYF.

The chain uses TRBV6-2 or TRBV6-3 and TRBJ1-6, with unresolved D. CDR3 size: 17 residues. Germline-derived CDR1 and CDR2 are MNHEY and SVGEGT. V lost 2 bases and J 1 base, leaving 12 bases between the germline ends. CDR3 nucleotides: TGTGCCAGCAGTTACCTCGAGAGGGTGTCCTATAATTCACCCCTCCACTTT. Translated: CASSYLERVSYNSPLHF.

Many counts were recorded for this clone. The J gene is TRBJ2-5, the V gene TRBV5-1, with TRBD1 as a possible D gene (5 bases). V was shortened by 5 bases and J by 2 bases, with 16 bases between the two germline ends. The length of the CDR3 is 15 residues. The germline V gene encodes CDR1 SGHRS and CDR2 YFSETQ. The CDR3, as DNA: TGCGCCAGCAGACCAGGGCCGCGTATACAAGAGACCCAGTACTTC. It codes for CASRPGPRIQETQYF.

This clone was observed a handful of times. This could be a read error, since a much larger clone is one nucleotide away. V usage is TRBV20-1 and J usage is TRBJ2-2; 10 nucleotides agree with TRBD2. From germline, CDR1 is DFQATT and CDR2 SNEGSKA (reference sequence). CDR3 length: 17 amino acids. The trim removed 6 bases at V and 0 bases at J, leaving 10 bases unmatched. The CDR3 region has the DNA TGCAGTGCCTTTGTACCTAGCGGGAGCACGAACACCGGGGAGCTGTTTTTT. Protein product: CSAFVPSGSTNTGELFF.

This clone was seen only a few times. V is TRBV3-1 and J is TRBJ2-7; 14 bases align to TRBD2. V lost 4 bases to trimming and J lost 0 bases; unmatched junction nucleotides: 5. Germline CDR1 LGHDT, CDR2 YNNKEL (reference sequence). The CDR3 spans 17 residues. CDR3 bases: TGTGCCAGCAGCCCCGGGACTAGCGGGAGCAGCTCCTACGAGCAGTACTTC. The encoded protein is CASSPGTSGSSSYEQYF.